This T cell receptor beta chain was obtained from a study of shared clonotypes between healthy human individuals. Background on the study: The donors, two women and three men, were aged 18 to 49. CD4 naive and memory got three plates each, CD8 naive two, CD8 memory one. Overall study results and limits: Large depth notwithstanding, sorted-subset sequencing proved incomplete by rarefaction. It was the non-shared clonotypes that had lower generation probabilities than clonotypes shared by all four donors.

Using immunoSEQ multiplex PCR, the repertoire was profiled, and TCRdb retains in-frame clones only, with some absent. This sample carries some 2.4 million clones, 93% of them seen once, and the ten largest clones take around 0.4%. A note on this clone: Its target is unknown.

Sequenced input: naive CD4+ T cells from PBMCs. Regarding subset: CD45RA+ positively selected. The sequence was obtained from a young man in good health. Some clones in this sample may be carry-over from other donors' samples.

The CDR3 region is CASSLGVGPFNEQFF. DNA for the CDR3: TGTGCCAGCAGCTTAGGGGTTGGGCCCTTCAATGAGCAGTTCTTC. This chain connects TRBV7-2 to TRBJ2-1, with D hard to call. CDR1 and CDR2 (germline): SGHTA, FQGNSA. The CDR3 length is 15 residues. Trimming removed 1 base at V and 6 bases at J, with 13 bases between.